This entry is about one T cell receptor (beta chain). The target antigen is unknown. Blood CD4+ CD25-low CD127-high conventional T cells supplied the genomic DNA template. The eight patients with RAG deficiency had SCID (one), Omenn syndrome (two), or CID/atypical SCID (five). This sample is part of a study of regulatory and conventional T cells in RAG deficiency. Regarding the study as a whole: Omenn CD25-high CD127-low cells may be activated cells, not true Tregs.

Germline V lookup: CDR1 SGHTA, CDR2 FQGTGA. The CDR3 is 15 residues long. V was shortened by 2 bases and J by 2 bases, with 10 bases between the two germline ends. The protocol was immunoSEQ multiplex PCR, while the TCRdb copy is restricted to in-frame clones and leaves out a portion. The sample has about 9,100 clones, about 94% seen once. This sequence was found in a human donor with RAG deficiency presenting as severe combined immunodeficiency. The gene calls are TRBV7-3 and TRBJ2-1, with D maybe TRBD2 (6 bases). The sequenced sample was CD4+ effector T cells sorted from blood. CDR3 bases: TGTGCCAGCAGCTTAGGGGGGAGCCCCTACAATGAGCAGTTCTTC. It specifies CASSLGGSPYNEQFF.